Below are 8 T cell receptor beta chains sequenced from a single sample in a study of shared clonotypes between healthy human individuals. Sequencing used immunoSEQ multiplex PCR; TCRdb keeps in-frame clones, though not all of them. The data show some 1,600,000 clones, under 99% seen once. The sequencing sample was made of naive CD4+ T cells sorted from blood. The subset denotes: CD45RA+ positively selected. These receptors all come from a man aged 25-45 years in good health.

This clone appeared a single time. The rearrangement joins TRBV5-7 to TRBJ1-5; D remains ambiguous. TRBV5-7 is an open reading frame whose function is uncertain. V was clipped by 2 bases and J by 0 bases, with 15 bases between them. The CDR3 loop spans 17 amino acids. The CDR3, as DNA: TGTGCCAGCAGCTTAAGGGCAGGATTTTATAGCAATCAGCCCCAGCATTTT. Its protein product is CASSLRAGFYSNQPQHF.

The chain is built from TRBV5-1 and TRBJ2-1; D gene uncertain. The V end lost 0 bases, the J end lost 5 bases, and 9 bases lay between the germline ends. Germline loops: CDR1 SGHRS, CDR2 YFSETQ. The CDR3 runs 14 residues. CDR3 nucleotides: TGCGCCAGCAGCTTGGACCCCCAGGACAATGAGCAGTTCTTC. This sequence encodes CASSLDPQDNEQFF.

This chain links TRBV27 with TRBJ2-3; 7 bases are a match to TRBD1. The V gene's germline CDR1 is MNHEY and CDR2 SMNVEV (reference sequence). This CDR3 spans 13 amino acids. V dropped 6 bases and J dropped 1; count of bases not matched to a gene: 1. The CDR3 sequence is CASSGQGTDTQYF. In nucleotides, the CDR3 is TGTGCCAGCAGCGGACAGGGCACAGATACGCAGTATTTT.

The chain links TRBV10-2 to TRBJ2-1, with D unresolved. Germline CDR1 reads WSHSY; CDR2 reads SAAADI. V lost 4 bases and J lost 6, with 13 bases in between. CDR3 size: 14 residues. The CDR3 DNA reads as TGCGCCAGCAGTGTAGGCGGACGGGTCAATGAGCAGTTCTTC. It encodes CASSVGGRVNEQFF.

This clone came up a few times. The sample has other DNA sequences that encode this CDR3 too. The gene calls are TRBV5-1 and TRBJ2-3, with no clear D. The germline gives CDR1 SGHRS, CDR2 YFSETQ. The CDR3 has 13 residues. The ends were cut back, 1 base at V and 1 base at J, with 4 bases in the middle. The CDR3 region is CASSLPGTDTQYF. CDR3 bases: TGCGCCAGCAGCTTGCCTGGCACAGATACGCAGTATTTT. Using reference TRBV5-1 and TRBJ2-3 for the parts outside the CDR3, the full variable domain is KAGVTQTPRYLIKTRGQQVTLSCSPISGHRSVSWYQQTPGQGLQFLFEYFSETQRNKGNFPGRFSGRQFSNSRSEMNVSTLELGDSALYLCASSLPGTDTQYFGPGTRLTVL.

The rearrangement uses TRBV10-3 and TRBJ2-7; no reliable D call. This CDR3 region has 13 residues. V was trimmed by 9 bases and J by 1 base, leaving 13 bases between them. Germline loops: CDR1 ENHRY, CDR2 SYGVKD. The CDR3, as DNA: TGTGCCATTCAAATGGGTTCTTCCTACGAGCAGTACTTC. Translation gives CAIQMGSSYEQYF.

The J gene is TRBJ2-5, the V gene TRBV20-1; D is unresolved. The germline V and J ends were trimmed by 3 bases and 5 bases, with 7 bases remaining between them. Germline V gene sequence: CDR1 DFQATT, CDR2 SNEGSKA (reference sequence). The CDR3 is made up of 11 amino acids. The CDR3 nucleotides are TGCAGTGCTAGCTCAAGGGAGACCCAGTACTTC. As protein: CSASSRETQYF.

V is TRBV7-8 and J is TRBJ1-5; 12 nucleotides line up with TRBD1. The germline gives CDR1 SGHVS, CDR2 FQNEAQ. The CDR3 runs 17 residues. Germline trimming cut 3 bases from V and 5 bases from J; bases unmatched to any gene: 8. The CDR3: CASSLTGTGGIDQPQHF. The CDR3, as DNA: TGTGCCAGCAGCTTGACCGGGACAGGGGGCATAGATCAGCCCCAGCATTTT.